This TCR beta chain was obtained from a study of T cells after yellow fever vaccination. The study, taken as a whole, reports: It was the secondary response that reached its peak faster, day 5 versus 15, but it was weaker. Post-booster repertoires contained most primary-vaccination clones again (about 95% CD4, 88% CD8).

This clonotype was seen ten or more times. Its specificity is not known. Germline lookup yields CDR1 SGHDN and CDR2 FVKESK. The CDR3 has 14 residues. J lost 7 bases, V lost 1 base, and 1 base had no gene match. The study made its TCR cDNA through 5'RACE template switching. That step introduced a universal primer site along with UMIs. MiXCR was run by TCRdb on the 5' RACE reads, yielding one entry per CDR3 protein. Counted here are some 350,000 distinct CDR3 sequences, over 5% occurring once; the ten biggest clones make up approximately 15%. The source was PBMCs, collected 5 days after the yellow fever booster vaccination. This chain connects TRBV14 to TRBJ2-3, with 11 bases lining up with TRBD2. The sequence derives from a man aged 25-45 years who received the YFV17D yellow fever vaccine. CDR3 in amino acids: CASSQGLAGNTQYF. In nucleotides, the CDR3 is TGTGCCAGCAGCCAAGGACTAGCGGGAAATACGCAGTATTTT. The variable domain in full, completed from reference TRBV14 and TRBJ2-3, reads EAGVTQFPSHSVIEKGQTVTLRCDPISGHDNLYWYRRVMGKEIKFLLHFVKESKQDESGMPNNRFLAERTGGTYSTLKVQPAELEDSGVYFCASSQGLAGNTQYFGPGTRLTVL.